These 5 T cell receptor beta chains were all obtained from the same sample, sequenced in a study of long-term antiretroviral therapy in people with HIV. Survey-level resolution applied to immunoSEQ assay v3.0. Clones were read by immunoSEQ multiplex PCR, and TCRdb kept only the in-frame ones, dropping some. The sample consists of 5,500 to 7,000 clones, approximately 85% of them appearing once. The material sequenced was unsorted PBMCs, taken 3.7 years after starting antiretroviral therapy. The receptors shown here come from a woman aged 45-60 years with HIV.

The J gene is TRBJ2-1, the V gene TRBV6-1; 7 bases align to TRBD2. Looked up from germline, CDR1 is MNHNS and CDR2 is SASEGT. The CDR3 loop spans 13 amino acids. Trimming removed 6 bases from V and 10 bases from J; junction bases left unmatched: 9. The CDR3 region is CASRLRDGGEQFF. The CDR3 DNA reads as TGTGCCAGCAGACTACGCGACGGGGGGGAGCAGTTCTTC.

V is TRBV6-5 and J is TRBJ1-2, with D possibly being TRBD1 (6 bases). Trimming took off 0 bases at V and 4 bases at J, with 12 bases between the two ends. The CDR3 is 15 amino acids. Germline V gives CDR1 MNHEY, CDR2 SVGAGI. CDR3: CASSYSLMDSYGYTF. In nucleotides, the CDR3 is TGTGCCAGCAGTTACTCACTGATGGACAGCTATGGCTACACCTTC.

The CDR3 spells CASSSPRGGRNNEKLFF. The CDR3 nucleotides read TGTGCCAGCAGCTCCCCGCGGGGGGGACGGAATAATGAAAAACTGTTTTTT. This chain uses TRBV7-9 with TRBJ1-4, with a possible D match to TRBD1 (5 bases). The CDR3 is 17 residues long. Germline CDR1 SEHNR, CDR2 FQNEAQ (reference sequence). V gave up 4 bases and J gave up 4 bases, with 19 bases separating them.

CDR3 coding DNA: TGTGCCAGCAGCGTAGAACAGGGTGGTGGCTACACCTTC. Translation: CASSVEQGGGYTF. The gene calls are TRBV9 and TRBJ1-2; D possibly corresponds to TRBD1 (6 bases). Germline CDR1 reads SGDLS; CDR2 reads YYNGEE. This CDR3 comprises 13 residues. Between the trimmed V and J ends, which lost 0 bases and 7 bases, there was a span of 10 bases.

J is TRBJ2-2 and V is TRBV10-3, with 13 bases that match TRBD2. CDR1 ENHRY and CDR2 SYGVKD come from the germline V gene. J lost 5 bases, V lost 7 bases, and 4 bases had no gene match. The CDR3 sequence is 15 residues long. CDR3 sequence (DNA): TGTGCCATCAACCTGGGACTAGCGGGAACCGGGGAGCTGTTTTTT. It translates to CAINLGLAGTGELFF.